This section outlines one T cell receptor (beta chain) sequence together with its context. The data derive from a study of PD-L1 blockade in urothelial cancer. Study-level background: Blood was evaluated 3 weeks (second dose) and 6 weeks after therapy began.

Profiled with immunoSEQ multiplex PCR; TCRdb holds only in-frame clones, not every one. The sample contains tens of thousands of clones, 75% to 85% of which appear only once. The time point was: pretreatment peripheral blood. The cohort comprised individuals with locally advanced or metastatic urothelial carcinoma. The CDR3 consists of 12 residues. Germline CDR1 SGHAT, CDR2 FQNNGV. Between the trimmed V and J ends, which lost 4 bases and 6 bases, there was a span of 7 bases. The receptor comes from a man in his 70s with urothelial cancer. This specimen was PBMCs, taken around atezolizumab (anti-PD-L1) treatment. The V and J genes are TRBV11-2 and TRBJ2-4, with D perhaps matching TRBD2 (6 bases). The CDR3 sequence is CASSSGGNIQYF. As DNA, the CDR3 is TGTGCCAGCAGCTCCGGGGGAAACATTCAGTACTTC.